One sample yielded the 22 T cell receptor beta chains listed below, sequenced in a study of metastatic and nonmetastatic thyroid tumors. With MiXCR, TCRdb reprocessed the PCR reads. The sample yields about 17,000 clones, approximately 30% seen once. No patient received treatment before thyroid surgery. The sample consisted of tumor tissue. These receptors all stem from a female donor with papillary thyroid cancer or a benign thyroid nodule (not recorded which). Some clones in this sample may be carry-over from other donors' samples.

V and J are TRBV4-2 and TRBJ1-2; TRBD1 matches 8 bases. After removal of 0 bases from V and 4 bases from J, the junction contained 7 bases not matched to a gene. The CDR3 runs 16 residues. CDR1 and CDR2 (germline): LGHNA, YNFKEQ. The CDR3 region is CASSQDQSTGVYGYTF. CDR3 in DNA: TGTGCCAGCAGCCAAGACCAGTCGACAGGGGTCTATGGCTACACCTTC.

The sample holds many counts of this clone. CDR3 protein: CASSGIYTGELFF. The CDR3 DNA is TGCGCCAGCAGTGGGATCTACACCGGGGAGCTGTTTTTT. This chain links TRBV10-1 with TRBJ2-2; D unclear. V was cut by 4 bases and J by 3 bases, with 6 bases left in between. Germline V gene lookup returns CDR1 WNHNN and CDR2 SYGVQD (reference sequence). The CDR3 runs 13 residues.

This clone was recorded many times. The CDR3: CASSRPRGGGTDTQYF. CDR3 nucleotides: TGTGCCAGCAGCCGACCGCGGGGCGGGGGCACAGATACGCAGTATTTT. The chain links TRBV7-2 to TRBJ2-3, with D perhaps matching TRBD2 (6 bases). The V gene lost 5 bases and the J gene lost 1 base, with 16 bases spanning the gap. The CDR3 runs 16 residues. Germline CDR1 is SGHTA and CDR2 is FQGNSA.

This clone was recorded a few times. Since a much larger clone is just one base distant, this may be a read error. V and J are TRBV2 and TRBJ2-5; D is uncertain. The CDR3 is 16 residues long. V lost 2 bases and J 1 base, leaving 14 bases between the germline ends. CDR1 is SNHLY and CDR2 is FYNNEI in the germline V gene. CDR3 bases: TGTGCCAGCAGTGAAAGTAGGTCTTCTTTCCAAGAGACCCAGTACTTC. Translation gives CASSESRSSFQETQYF.

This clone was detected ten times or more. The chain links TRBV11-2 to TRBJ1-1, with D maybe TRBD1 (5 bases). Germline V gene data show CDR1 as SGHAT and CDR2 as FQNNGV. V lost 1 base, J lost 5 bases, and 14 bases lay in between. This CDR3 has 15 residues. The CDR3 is CASSLVWAGRTEAFF. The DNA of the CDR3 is TGTGCCAGCAGCTTAGTTTGGGCAGGGAGGACTGAAGCTTTCTTT.

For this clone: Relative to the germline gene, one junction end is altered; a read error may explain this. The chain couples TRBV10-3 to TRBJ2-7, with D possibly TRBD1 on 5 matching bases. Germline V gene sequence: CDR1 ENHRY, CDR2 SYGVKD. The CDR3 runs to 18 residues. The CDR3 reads CAISVPGNTLEGAYEHYF. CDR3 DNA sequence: TGTGCCATCAGTGTACCCGGCAATACCTTGGAAGGGGCCTACGAGCATTACTTC.

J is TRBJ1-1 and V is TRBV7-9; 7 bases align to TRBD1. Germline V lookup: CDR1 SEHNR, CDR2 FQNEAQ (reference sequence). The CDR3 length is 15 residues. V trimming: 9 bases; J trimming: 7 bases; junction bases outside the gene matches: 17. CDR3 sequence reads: CARCPWTGRDIEAFF. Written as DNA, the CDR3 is TGTGCCAGGTGCCCCTGGACAGGACGGGACATTGAAGCTTTCTTT. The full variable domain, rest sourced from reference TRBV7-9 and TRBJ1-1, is DTGVSQNPRHKITKRGQNVTFRCDPISEHNRLYWYRQTLGQGPEFLTYFQNEAQLEKSRLLSDRFSAERPKGSFSTLEIQRTEQGDSAMYLCARCPWTGRDIEAFFGQGTRLTVV.

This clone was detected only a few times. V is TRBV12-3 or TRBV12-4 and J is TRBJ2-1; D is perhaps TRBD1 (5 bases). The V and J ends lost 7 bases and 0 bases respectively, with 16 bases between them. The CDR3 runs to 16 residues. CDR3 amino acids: CASISTATSSYNEQFF. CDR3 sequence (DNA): TGTGCCAGCATTTCGACAGCCACGAGCTCCTACAATGAGCAGTTCTTC.

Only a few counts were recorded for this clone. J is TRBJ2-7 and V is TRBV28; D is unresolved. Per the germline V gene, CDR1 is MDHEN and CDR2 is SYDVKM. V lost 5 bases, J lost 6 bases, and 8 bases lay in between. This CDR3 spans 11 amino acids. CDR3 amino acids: CASSPLGEQYF. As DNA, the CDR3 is TGTGCCAGCAGTCCCTTAGGCGAGCAGTACTTC.

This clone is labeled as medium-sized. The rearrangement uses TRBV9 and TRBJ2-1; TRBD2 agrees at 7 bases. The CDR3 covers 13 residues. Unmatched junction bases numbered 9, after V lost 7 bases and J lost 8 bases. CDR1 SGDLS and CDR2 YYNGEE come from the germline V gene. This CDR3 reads CASRGGGLDEQFF. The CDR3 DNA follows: TGTGCCAGCCGCGGGGGTGGCCTCGATGAGCAGTTCTTC. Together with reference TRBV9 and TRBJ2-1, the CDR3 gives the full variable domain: DSGVTQTPKHLITATGQRVTLRCSPRSGDLSVYWYQQSLDQGLQFLIQYYNGEERAKGNILERFSAQQFPDLHSELNLSSLELGDSALYFCASRGGGLDEQFFGPGTRLTVL.

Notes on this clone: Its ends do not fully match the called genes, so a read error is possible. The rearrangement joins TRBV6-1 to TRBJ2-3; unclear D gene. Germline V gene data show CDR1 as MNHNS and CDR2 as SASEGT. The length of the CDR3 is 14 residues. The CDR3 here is CAGSAGPELDTQYF. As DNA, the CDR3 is TGTGCCGGCAGTGCCGGGCCCGAGTTGGATACGCAGTATTTT.

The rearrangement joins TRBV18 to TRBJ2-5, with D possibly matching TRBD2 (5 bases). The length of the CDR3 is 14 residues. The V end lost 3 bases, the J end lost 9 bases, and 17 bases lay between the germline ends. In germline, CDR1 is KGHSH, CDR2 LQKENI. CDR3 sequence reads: CASSPNLRGWAQYF. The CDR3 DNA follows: TGTGCCAGCTCACCTAATTTGCGCGGGTGGGCCCAGTACTTC.

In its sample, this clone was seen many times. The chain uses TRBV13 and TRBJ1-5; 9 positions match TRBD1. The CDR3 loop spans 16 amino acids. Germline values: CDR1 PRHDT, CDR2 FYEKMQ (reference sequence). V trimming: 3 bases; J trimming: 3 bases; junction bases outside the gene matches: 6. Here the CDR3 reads CASSFSGTGFNQPQHF. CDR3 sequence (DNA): TGTGCCAGCAGCTTTAGTGGGACAGGGTTCAATCAGCCCCAGCATTTT.

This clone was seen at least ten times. CDR3 amino acids: CASSPSWGNQAFF. Written as DNA, the CDR3 is TGTGCCAGCAGCCCTTCATGGGGGAATCAAGCTTTCTTT. The chain recombines TRBV7-9 with TRBJ1-1; D might be TRBD1 (5 bases). Trimming shortened V by 5 bases and J by 9 bases, and 16 bases separated the two germline ends. Germline lookup yields CDR1 SEHNR and CDR2 FQNEAQ (reference sequence). This CDR3 is 13 amino acids long.

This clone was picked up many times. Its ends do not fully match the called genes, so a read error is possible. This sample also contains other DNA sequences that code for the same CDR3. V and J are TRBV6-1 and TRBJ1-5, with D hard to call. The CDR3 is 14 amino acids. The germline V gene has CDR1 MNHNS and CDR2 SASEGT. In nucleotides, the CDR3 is TGTGCCAGCAGTGAAGCGATGGGCAATCAGCCTCAGCATTTT. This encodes CASSEAMGNQPQHF.

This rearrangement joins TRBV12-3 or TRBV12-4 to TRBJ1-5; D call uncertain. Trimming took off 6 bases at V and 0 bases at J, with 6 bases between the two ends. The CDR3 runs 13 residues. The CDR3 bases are TGTGCCAGCAGCCCGTATAGCAATCAGCCCCAGCATTTT. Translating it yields CASSPYSNQPQHF.

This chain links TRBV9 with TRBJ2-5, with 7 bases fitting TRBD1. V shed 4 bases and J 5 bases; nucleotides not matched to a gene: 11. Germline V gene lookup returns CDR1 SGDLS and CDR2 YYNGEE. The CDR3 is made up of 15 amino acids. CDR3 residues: CASSNRQGRGETQYF. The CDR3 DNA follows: TGTGCCAGCAGCAACCGACAGGGAAGGGGGGAGACCCAGTACTTC.

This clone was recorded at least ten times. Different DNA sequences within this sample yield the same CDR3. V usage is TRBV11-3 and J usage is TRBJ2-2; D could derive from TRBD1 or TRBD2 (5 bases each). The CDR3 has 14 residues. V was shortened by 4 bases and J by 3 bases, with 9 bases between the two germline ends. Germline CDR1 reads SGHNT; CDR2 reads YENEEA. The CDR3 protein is CASSSGPHTGELFF. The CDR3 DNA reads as TGTGCCAGCAGCTCGGGACCTCACACCGGGGAGCTGTTTTTT.

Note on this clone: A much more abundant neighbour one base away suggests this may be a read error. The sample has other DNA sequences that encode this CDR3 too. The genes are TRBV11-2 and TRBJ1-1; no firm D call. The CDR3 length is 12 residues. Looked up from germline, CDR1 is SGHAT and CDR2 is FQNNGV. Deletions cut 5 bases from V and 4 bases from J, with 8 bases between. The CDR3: CASSLLRTEAFF. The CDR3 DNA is TGTGCCAGCAGCCTGTTACGCACTGAAGCTTTCTTT.

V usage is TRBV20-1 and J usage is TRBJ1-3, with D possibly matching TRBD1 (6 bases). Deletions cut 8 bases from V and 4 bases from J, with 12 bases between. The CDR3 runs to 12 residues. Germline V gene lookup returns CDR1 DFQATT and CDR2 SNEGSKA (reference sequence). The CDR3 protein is CSCQTGGNTIYF. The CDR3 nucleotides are TGCAGTTGCCAAACAGGGGGAAACACCATATATTTT.

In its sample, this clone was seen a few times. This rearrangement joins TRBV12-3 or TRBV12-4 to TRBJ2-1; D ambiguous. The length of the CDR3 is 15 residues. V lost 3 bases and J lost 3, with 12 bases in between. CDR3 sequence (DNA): TGTGCCAGCAGTTTCCAGTCCTATTACTACAATGAGCAGTTCTTC. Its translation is CASSFQSYYYNEQFF.

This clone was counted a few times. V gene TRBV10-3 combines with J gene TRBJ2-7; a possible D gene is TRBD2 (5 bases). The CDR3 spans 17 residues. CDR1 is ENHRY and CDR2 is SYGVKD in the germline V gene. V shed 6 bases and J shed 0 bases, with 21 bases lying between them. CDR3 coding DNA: TGTGCCATCAGCGATACCCCCTCCGGACTGAGCTCCTACGAGCAGTACTTC. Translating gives CAISDTPSGLSSYEQYF.